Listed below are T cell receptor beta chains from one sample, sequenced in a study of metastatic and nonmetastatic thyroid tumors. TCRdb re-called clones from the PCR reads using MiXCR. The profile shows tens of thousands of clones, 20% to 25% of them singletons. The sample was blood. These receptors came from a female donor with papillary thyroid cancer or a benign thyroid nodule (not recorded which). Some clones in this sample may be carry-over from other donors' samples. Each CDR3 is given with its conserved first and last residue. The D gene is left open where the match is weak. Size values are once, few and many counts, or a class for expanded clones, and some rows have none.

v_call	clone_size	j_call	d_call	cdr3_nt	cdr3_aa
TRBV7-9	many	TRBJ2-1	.	TGTGCCAGCAGCCCTAAATTTAGAGTGGGAAATGAGCAGTTCTTC	CASSPKFRVGNEQFF
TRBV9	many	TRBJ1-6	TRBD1	TGTGCCAGCAGCGTAGGGGGACAGGGCGGCTCACCCCTCCACTTT	CASSVGGQGGSPLHF
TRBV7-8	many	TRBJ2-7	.	TGTGCCAGCAGCTTAAAGACACCGTCCTTCTACTCCTACGAGCAGTACTTC	CASSLKTPSFYSYEQYF
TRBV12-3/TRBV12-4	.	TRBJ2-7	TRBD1	TGTGCCAGCAGCGACAGGGGCGAGCAGTACTTC	CASSDRGEQYF
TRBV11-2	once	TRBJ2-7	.	TGTGCCAGCAGCTTAGATGTGGTCTCCTACGAGCAGTACTTC	CASSLDVVSYEQYF
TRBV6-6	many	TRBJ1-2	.	TGTGCCAGCAGTACTCGGGACCCCACTCTCTATGGCTACACCTTC	CASSTRDPTLYGYTF
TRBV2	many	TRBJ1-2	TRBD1	TGTGCCAGCAGTGCTTCCATGACAGGGGGTGCGCATGGCTACACCTTC	CASSASMTGGAHGYTF
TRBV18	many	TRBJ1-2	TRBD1	TGTGCCAGCTCACCTACAGGGGGCGGATATGGCTACACCTTC	CASSPTGGGYGYTF
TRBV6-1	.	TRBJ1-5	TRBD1	TGTGCCAGCAGTGAAGGACAGGGCGGCAATCAGCCCCAGCATTTT	CASSEGQGGNQPQHF
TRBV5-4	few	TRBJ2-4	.	TGTGCCAGCAGCTTGGGAGGGGCCAAAAACATTCAGTACTTC	CASSLGGAKNIQYF
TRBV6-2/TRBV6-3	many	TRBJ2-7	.	TGTGCCAGCAGCCGTGGTTGGGGATCAAACGAGCAGTACTTC	CASSRGWGSNEQYF
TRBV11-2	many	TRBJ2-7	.	TGTGCCAGCAGCCACCCCGATGGGCAGCAGTACTTC	CASSHPDGQQYF
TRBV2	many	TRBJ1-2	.	TGTGCCAGCAGTGACGACAGCGAGATCGGTGGCTACACCTTC	CASSDDSEIGGYTF
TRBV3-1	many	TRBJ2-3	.	TGTGCCAGCAGCCAAGTAGATACGCAGTATTTT	CASSQVDTQYF
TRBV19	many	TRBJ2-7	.	TGTGCCAGTAGTTTGGACGGCGGGTTTGCCTACGAGCAGTACTTC	CASSLDGGFAYEQYF
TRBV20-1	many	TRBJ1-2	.	TGCAGTGCTGCCCAGGACTATGGCTACACCTTC	CSAAQDYGYTF
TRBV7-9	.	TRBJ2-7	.	TGTGCCAGCAGCTTAGAACCTTACGAGCAGTACTTC	CASSLEPYEQYF
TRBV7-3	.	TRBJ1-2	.	TGTTCCAGCAGCCAGGTAAGCGACAAACTTGCTATGAGCTACACCTTC	CSSSQVSDKLAMSYTF
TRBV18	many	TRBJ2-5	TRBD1	TGTGCCAGCTCGTCCGGGACAGGGGGCGGTGAGACCCAGTACTTC	CASSSGTGGGETQYF
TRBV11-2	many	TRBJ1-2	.	TGTGCCAGCAGCGGTGGACGGGGGCTTAACCATGGCTACACCTTC	CASSGGRGLNHGYTF
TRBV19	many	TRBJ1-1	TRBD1	TGTGCCAGTAGTTTAGACAGGGGAAACACTGAAGCTTTCTTT	CASSLDRGNTEAFF
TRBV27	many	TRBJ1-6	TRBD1	TGTGCCAGCAGTTCCGGGACAGGGGCAAATTCACCCCTCCACTTT	CASSSGTGANSPLHF
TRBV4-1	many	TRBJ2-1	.	TGCGCCAGCAGCCAGGGGGTAGGGTATAGCAATGAGCAGTTCTTC	CASSQGVGYSNEQFF
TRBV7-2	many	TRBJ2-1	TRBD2	TGTGCCAGCAGCTTGGGACTAGCGGACAATGAGCAGTTCTTC	CASSLGLADNEQFF
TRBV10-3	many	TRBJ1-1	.	TGTGCCATCAGTGATAGTACAGGGAACACTGAAGCTTTCTTT	CAISDSTGNTEAFF
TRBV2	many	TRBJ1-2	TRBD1	TGTGCCAGCGTAGAGGGACAGGGTGGCTATGGCTACACCTTC	CASVEGQGGYGYTF
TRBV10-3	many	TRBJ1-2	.	TGTGCCACCTCCGGCGGAGACACCGAAAACTATGGCTACACCTTC	CATSGGDTENYGYTF
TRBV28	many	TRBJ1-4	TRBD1	TGTGCCAGCAGTTTTCCCTCGGACAGGGAAGATGAAAAACTGTTTTTT	CASSFPSDREDEKLFF
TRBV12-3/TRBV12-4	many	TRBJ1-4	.	TGTGCCAGCAGTCCGGGCCAGGGCCGAGCGTCGAAACTGTTTTTT	CASSPGQGRASKLFF
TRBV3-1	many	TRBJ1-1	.	TGTGCCAGCAGCCAATCCGATCGGAACACTGAAGCTTTCTTT	CASSQSDRNTEAFF
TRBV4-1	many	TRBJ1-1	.	TGCGCCAGCAGCCGAGGGGCGCGGGACACTGAAGCTTTCTTT	CASSRGARDTEAFF
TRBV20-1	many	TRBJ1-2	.	TGCAGTGCTCGAGATCCGAACTATGGCTACACCTTC	CSARDPNYGYTF
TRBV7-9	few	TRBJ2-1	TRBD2	TGTGCCAGCAGCTGGACTAGCGGGAGTCACTACAATGAGCAGTTCTTC	CASSWTSGSHYNEQFF
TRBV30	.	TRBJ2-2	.	TGTGCCTGGGGTGTAGCAGTACGAAACACCGGGGAGCTGTTTTTT	CAWGVAVRNTGELFF
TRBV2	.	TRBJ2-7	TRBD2	TGTGCCAGCAGCGAGGGGACTAGCGGTAGGCCGGGGGATACCCAGTACTTC	CASSEGTSGRPGDTQYF
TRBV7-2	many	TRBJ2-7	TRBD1	TGTGCCAGCACCCTCGGGACAGCCATGACGTACGAGCAGTACTTC	CASTLGTAMTYEQYF
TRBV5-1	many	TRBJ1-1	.	TGCGCCAGCAGCTCAAATGGGGGGGTTGAGGTCACTGAAGCTTTCTTT	CASSSNGGVEVTEAFF
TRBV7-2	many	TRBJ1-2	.	TGTGCCAGCAGCTTAGCGCAGCGGGGGGCGGGATATGGCTACACCTTC	CASSLAQRGAGYGYTF
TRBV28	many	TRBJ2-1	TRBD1	TGTGCCAGCAGTTCGTCGAACAGGGGGCTTGAGCAGTTCTTC	CASSSSNRGLEQFF
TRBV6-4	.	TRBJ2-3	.	TGTGCCATCAGTGACTCTGGCGGGACCACAGATACGCAGTATTTC	CAISDSGGTTDTQYF
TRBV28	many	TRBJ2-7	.	TGTGCCAGCAGTGTAGTCCGGGTAAGCTCCTACGAGCAGTACTTC	CASSVVRVSSYEQYF
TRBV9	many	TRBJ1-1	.	TGTGCCAGCAGGCCGGGGCTTTACATGAACACTGAAGCTTTCTTT	CASRPGLYMNTEAFF
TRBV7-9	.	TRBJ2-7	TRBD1	TGTGCCGGCAGCTCGACAGGGGGCCTATACGAGCAGTACTTC	CAGSSTGGLYEQYF
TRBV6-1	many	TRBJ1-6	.	TGTGCCAGCAGTCAGGGGCGTACACCCCTCCACTTT	CASSQGRTPLHF
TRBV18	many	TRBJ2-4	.	TGTGCCAGCTCACCACTTGCACCGTCCATGGCTACTGGAAACATTCAGTACTTC	CASSPLAPSMATGNIQYF
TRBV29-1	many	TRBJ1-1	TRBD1	TGCAGCGTTGCCCCGGGACAGGGGAACACTGAAGCTTTCTTT	CSVAPGQGNTEAFF
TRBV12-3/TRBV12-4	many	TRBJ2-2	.	TGTGCCAGCAGTTTCTCCGGGAAGGGCACCGGGGAGCTGTTTTTT	CASSFSGKGTGELFF
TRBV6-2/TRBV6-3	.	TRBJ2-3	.	TGTGCCAGCTCCTCGGGGAGAGATACTCAGTATTTT	CASSSGRDTQYF
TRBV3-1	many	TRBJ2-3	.	TGTGCCAGCAGCCAAGTGGGGGAAACTAGCACAGATACGCAGTATTTT	CASSQVGETSTDTQYF
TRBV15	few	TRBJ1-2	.	TGTTCCACCAGCGGGGCTTACTACGGCTACACCTTC	CSTSGAYYGYTF
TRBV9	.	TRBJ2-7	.	TGTGCCAGCAGCGCCTGCGACAGCCTCTCCTACGAGCAGTACTTC	CASSACDSLSYEQYF
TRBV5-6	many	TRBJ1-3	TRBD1	TGTGCCAGCAGCTTTCTTGGACAGGCTGGAAACACCATATATTTT	CASSFLGQAGNTIYF
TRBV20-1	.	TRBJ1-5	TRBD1	TGCAGTGCCCGGACAGGGTTTATCAATCAGCCCCAGCATTTT	CSARTGFINQPQHF
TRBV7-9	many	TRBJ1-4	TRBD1	TGTGCCAGCAGCCTAACAGGGGGAGGTGAAAAACTGTTTTTT	CASSLTGGGEKLFF
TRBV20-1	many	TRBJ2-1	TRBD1	TGCAGTGCTAGAAAGACAGGGCAGAATGAGCAGTTCTTC	CSARKTGQNEQFF